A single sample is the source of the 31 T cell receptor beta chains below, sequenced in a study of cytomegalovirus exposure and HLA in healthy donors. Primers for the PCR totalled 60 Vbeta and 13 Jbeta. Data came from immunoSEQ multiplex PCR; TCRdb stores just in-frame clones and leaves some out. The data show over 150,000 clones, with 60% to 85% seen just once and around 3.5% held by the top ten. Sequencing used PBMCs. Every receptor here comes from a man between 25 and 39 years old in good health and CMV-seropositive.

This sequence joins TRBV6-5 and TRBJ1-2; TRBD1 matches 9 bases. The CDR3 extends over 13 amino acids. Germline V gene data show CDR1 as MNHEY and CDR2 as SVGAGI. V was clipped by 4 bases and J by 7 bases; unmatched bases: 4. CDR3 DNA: TGTGCCAGCAGTTGGGGGACAGGGTTTGGCTACACCTTC. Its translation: CASSWGTGFGYTF.

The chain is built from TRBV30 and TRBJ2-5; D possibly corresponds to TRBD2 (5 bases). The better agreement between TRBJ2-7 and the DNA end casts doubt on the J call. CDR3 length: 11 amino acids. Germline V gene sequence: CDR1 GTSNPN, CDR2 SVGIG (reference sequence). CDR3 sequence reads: CAWSRGPEQYF. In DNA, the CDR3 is TGTGCCTGGAGTCGGGGTCCCGAGCAGTACTTC.

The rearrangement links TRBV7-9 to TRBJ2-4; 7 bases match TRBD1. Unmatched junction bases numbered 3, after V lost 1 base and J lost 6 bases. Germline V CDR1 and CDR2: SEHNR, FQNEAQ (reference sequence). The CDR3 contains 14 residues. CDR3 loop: CASSLVQGRNIQYF. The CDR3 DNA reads TGTGCCAGCAGCTTAGTACAGGGGAGAAACATTCAGTACTTC.

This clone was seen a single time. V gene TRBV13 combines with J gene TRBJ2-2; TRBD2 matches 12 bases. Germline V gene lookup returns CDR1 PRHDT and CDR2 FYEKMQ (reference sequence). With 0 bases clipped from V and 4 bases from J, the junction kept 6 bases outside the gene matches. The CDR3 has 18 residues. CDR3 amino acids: CASSLGTSGGASTGELFF. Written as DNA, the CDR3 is TGTGCCAGCAGCTTAGGGACTAGCGGGGGCGCGAGCACCGGGGAGCTGTTTTTT.

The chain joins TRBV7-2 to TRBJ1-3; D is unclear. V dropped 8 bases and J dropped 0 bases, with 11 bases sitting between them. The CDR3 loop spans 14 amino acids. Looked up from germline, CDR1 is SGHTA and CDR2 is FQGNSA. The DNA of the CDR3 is TGTGCCAGCTCTAGAATAAGCTCTGGAAACACCATATATTTT. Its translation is CASSRISSGNTIYF.

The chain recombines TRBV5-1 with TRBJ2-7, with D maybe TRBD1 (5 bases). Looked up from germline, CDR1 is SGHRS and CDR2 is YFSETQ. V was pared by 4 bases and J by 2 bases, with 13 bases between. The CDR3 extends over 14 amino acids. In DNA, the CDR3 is TGCGCCAGCAGCGACGGACAAGTCCCCTACGAGCAGTACTTC. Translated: CASSDGQVPYEQYF. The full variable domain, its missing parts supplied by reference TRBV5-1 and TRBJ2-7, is KAGVTQTPRYLIKTRGQQVTLSCSPISGHRSVSWYQQTPGQGLQFLFEYFSETQRNKGNFPGRFSGRQFSNSRSEMNVSTLELGDSALYLCASSDGQVPYEQYFGPGTRLTVT.

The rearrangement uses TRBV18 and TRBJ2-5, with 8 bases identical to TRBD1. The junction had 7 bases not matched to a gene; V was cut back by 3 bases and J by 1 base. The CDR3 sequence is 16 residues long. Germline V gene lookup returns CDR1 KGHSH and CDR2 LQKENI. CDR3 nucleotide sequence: TGTGCCAGCTCACCGACAGGGGCCGGGTCCCAAGAGACCCAGTACTTC. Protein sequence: CASSPTGAGSQETQYF.

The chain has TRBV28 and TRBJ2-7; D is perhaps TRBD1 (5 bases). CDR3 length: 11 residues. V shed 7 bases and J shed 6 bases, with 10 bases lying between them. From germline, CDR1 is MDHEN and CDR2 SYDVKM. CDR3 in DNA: TGTGCCAGCAAGCAGGGTGCCGAGCAGTACTTC. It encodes CASKQGAEQYF.

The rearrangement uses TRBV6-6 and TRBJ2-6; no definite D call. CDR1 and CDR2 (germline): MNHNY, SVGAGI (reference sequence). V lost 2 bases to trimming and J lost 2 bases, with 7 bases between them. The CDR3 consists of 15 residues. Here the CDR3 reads CASSYEVPGANVLTF. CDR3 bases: TGTGCCAGCAGTTACGAGGTTCCTGGGGCCAACGTCCTGACTTTC.

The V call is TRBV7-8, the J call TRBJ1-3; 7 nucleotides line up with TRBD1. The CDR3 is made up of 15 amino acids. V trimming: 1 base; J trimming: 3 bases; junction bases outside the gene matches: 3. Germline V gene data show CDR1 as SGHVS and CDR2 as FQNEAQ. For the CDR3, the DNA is TGTGCCAGCAGCTTAGGTCCAGGGGGTGGAAACACCATATATTTT. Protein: CASSLGPGGGNTIYF.

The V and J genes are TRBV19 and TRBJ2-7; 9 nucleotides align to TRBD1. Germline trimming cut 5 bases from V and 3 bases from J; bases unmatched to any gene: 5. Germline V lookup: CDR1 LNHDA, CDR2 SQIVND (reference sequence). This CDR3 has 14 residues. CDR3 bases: TGTGCCAGTAGTGCCGGACAGGGGTACTACGAGCAGTACTTC. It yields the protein CASSAGQGYYEQYF.

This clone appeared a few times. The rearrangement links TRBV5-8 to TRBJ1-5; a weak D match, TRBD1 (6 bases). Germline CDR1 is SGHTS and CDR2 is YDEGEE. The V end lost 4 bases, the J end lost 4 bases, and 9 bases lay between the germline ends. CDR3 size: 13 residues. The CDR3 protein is CASSRTDNQPQHF. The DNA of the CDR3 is TGTGCCAGCAGCCGGACAGATAATCAGCCCCAGCATTTT.

CDR3 residues: CASSPGYQETQYF. As DNA, the CDR3 is TGCGCCAGCAGCCCAGGTTACCAAGAGACCCAGTACTTC. J is TRBJ2-5 and V is TRBV4-3; no clear D gene. V shed 4 bases and J shed 0 bases, with 6 bases lying between them. The length of the CDR3 is 13 residues. Germline lookup yields CDR1 LGHNA and CDR2 YSLEER.

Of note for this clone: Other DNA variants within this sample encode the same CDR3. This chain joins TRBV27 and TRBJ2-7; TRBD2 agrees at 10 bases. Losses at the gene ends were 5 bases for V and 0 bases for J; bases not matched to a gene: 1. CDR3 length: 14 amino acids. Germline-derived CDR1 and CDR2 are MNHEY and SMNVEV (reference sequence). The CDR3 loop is CASSRTSGSYEQYF. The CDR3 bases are TGTGCCAGCAGTCGGACTAGCGGCTCCTACGAGCAGTACTTC.

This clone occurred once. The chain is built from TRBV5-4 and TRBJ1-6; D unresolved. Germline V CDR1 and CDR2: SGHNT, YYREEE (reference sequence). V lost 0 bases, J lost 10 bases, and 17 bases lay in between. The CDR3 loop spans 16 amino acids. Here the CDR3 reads CASSLAAGPKESPLHF. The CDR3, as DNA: TGTGCCAGCAGCTTGGCGGCTGGGCCGAAGGAATCACCCCTCCACTTT.

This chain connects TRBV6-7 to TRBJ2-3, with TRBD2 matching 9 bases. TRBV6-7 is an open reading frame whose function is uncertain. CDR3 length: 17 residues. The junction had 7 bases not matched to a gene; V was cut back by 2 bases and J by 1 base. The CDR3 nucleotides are TGTGCCAGCAGTTACCCCAACAAGCGGGGGGGCACAGATACGCAGTATTTT. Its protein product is CASSYPNKRGGTDTQYF.

The CDR3 region has the DNA TGTGCCACCAAAGCGGGGGGGCTAAACACCGGGGAGCTGTTTTTT. Translating gives CATKAGGLNTGELFF. The chain combines TRBV15 with TRBJ2-2; TRBD2 agrees at 10 bases. Germline CDR1 reads LNHNV; CDR2 reads YYDKDF (reference sequence). V shed 7 bases and J 2 bases; nucleotides not matched to a gene: 4. The CDR3 consists of 15 residues.

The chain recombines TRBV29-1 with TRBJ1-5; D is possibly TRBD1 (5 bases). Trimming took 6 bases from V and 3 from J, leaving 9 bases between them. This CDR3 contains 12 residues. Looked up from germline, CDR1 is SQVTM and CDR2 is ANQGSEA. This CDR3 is CSVSGYNQPQHF. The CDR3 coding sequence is TGCAGCGTCTCAGGGTACAATCAGCCCCAGCATTTT. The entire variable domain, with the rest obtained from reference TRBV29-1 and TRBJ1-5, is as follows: SAVISQKPSRDICQRGTSLTIQCQVDSQVTMMFWYRQQPGQSLTLIATANQGSEATYESGFVIDKFPISRPNLTFSTLTVSNMSPEDSSIYLCSVSGYNQPQHFGDGTRLSIL.

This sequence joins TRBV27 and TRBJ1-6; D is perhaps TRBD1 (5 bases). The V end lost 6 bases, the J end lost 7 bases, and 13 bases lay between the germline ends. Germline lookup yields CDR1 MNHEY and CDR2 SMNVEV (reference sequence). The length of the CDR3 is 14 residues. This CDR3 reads CASREQGYNSPLHF. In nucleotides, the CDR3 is TGTGCCAGCAGAGAGCAGGGTTACAATTCACCCCTCCACTTT.

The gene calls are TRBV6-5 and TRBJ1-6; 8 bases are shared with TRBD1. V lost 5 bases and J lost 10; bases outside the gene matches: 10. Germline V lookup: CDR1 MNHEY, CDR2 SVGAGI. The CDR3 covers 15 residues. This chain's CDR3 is CASSQWTGSGSPLHF. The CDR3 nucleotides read TGTGCCAGCAGTCAATGGACAGGGTCAGGGTCACCCCTCCACTTT.

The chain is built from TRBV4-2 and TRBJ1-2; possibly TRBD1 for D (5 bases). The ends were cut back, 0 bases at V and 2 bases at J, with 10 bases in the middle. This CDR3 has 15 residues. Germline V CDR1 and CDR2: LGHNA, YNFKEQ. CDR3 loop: CASSQEETVNYGYTF. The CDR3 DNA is TGTGCCAGCAGCCAAGAAGAGACAGTAAACTATGGCTACACCTTC.

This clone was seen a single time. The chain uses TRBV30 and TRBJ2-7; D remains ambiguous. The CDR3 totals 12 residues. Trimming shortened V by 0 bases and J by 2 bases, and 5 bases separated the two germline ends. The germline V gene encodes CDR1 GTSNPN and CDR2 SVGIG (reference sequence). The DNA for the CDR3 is TGTGCCTGGAGTGTACAGACCTACGAGCAGTACTTC. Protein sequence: CAWSVQTYEQYF. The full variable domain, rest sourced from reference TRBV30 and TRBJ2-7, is SQTIHQWPATLVQPVGSPLSLECTVEGTSNPNLYWYRQAAGRGLQLLFYSVGIGQISSEVPQNLSASRPQDRQFILSSKKLLLSDSGFYLCAWSVQTYEQYFGPGTRLTVT.

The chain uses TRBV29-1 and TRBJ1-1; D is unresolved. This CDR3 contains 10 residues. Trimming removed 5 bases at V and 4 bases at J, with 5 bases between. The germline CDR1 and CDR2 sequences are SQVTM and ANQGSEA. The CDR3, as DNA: TGCAGCGTTCTTATCACTGAAGCTTTCTTT. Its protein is CSVLITEAFF.

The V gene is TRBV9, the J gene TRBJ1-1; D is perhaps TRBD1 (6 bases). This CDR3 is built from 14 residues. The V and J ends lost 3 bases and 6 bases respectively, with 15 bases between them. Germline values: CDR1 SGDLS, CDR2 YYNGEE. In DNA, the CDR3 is TGTGCCAGCAGCGCCGTAGGGGGAAACTCTGAAGCTTTCTTT. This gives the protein CASSAVGGNSEAFF. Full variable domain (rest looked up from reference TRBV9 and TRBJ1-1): DSGVTQTPKHLITATGQRVTLRCSPRSGDLSVYWYQQSLDQGLQFLIQYYNGEERAKGNILERFSAQQFPDLHSELNLSSLELGDSALYFCASSAVGGNSEAFFGQGTRLTVV.

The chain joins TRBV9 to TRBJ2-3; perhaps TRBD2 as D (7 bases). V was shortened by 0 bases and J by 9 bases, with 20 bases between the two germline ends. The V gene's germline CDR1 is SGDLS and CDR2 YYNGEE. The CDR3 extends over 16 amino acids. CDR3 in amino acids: CASSVGASGSTGTQYF. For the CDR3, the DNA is TGTGCCAGCAGCGTAGGAGCTAGCGGAAGCACAGGGACGCAGTATTTT.

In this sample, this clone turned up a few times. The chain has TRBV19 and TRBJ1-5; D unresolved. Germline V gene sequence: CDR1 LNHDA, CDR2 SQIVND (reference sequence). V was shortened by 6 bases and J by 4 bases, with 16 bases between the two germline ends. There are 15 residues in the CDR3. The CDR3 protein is CASRMAFGENQPQHF. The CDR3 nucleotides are TGTGCCAGTAGGATGGCATTCGGGGAGAATCAGCCCCAGCATTTT.

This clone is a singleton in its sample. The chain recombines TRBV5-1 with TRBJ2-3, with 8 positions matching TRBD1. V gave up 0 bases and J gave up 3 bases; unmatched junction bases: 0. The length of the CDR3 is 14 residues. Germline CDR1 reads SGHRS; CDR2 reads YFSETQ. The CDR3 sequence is CASSLGTGTDTQYF. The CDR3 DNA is TGCGCCAGCAGCTTGGGGACAGGGACAGATACGCAGTATTTT.

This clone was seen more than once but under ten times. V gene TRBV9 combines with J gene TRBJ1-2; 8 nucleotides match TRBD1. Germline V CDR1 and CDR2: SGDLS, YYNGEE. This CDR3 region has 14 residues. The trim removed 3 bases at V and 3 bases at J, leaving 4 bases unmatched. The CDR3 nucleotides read TGTGCCAGCAGCGGGACAGGGAGGGACTATGGCTACACCTTC. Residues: CASSGTGRDYGYTF.

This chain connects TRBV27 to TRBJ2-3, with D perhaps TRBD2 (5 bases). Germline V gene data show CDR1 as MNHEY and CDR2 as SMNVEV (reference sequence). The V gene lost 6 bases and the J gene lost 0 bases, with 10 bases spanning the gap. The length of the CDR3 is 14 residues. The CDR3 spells CASRLGGSTDTQYF. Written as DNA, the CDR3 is TGTGCCAGCAGACTAGGCGGAAGCACAGATACGCAGTATTTT.

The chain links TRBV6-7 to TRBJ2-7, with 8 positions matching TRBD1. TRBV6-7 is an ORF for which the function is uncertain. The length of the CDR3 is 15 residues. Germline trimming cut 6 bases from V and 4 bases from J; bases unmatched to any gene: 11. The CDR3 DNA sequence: TGTGCCAGCAGGTTATCAGGGGGCGGGCTATACGAGCAGTACTTC. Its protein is CASRLSGGGLYEQYF.

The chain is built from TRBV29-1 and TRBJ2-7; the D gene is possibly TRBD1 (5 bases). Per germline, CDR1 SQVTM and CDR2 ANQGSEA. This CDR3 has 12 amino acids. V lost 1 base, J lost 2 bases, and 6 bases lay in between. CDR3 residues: CSVEGQPYEQYF. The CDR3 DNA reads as TGCAGCGTTGAAGGACAGCCCTACGAGCAGTACTTC.